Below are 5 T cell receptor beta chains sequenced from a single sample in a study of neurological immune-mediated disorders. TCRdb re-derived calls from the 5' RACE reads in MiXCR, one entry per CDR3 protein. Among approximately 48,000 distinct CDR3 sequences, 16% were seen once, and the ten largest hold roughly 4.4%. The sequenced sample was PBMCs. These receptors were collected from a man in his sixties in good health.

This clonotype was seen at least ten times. In DNA form, the CDR3 reads TGTGCCAGCAGTCTCAGACAGGGAACAGATACGCAGTATTTT. This sequence encodes CASSLRQGTDTQYF. This chain connects TRBV12-3 or TRBV12-4 to TRBJ2-3, with 7 bases identical to TRBD1. The CDR3 covers 14 residues. V lost 5 bases, J lost 3 bases, and 5 bases stayed unmatched.

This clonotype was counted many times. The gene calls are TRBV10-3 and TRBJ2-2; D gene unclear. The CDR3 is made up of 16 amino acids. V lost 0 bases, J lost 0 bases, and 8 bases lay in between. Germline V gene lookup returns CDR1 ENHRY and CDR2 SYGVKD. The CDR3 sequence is CAISESKETNTGELFF. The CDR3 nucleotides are TGTGCCATCAGTGAGTCGAAAGAAACGAACACCGGGGAGCTGTTTTTT.

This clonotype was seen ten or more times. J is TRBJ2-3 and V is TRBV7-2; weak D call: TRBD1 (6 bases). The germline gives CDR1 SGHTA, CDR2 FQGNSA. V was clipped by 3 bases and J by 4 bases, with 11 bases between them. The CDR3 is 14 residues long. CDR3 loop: CASSFTRGADTQYF. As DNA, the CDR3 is TGTGCCAGCAGCTTCACCAGGGGTGCAGATACGCAGTATTTT.

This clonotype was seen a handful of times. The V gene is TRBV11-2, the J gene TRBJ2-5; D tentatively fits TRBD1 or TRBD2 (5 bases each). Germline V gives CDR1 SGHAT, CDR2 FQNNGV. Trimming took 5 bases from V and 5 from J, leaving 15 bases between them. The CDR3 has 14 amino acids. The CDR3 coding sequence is TGTGCCAGCAGCCAGGGACGAGTTATGGAGACCCAGTACTTC. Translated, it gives CASSQGRVMETQYF.

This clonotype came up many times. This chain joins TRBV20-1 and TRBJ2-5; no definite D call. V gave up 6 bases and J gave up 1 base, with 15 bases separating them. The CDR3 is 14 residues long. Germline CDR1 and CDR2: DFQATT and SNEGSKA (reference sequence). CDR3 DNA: TGCAGTGCCCAGGACCGATTTCCCCAAGAGACCCAGTACTTC. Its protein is CSAQDRFPQETQYF.